Listed below are T cell receptor beta chains from one sample, sequenced in a study of shared clonotypes between healthy human individuals. TCRdb keeps only in-frame clones here, not all; method: immunoSEQ multiplex PCR. The data show 2 million to 2.5 million clones, 95% seen once. The specimen was naive CD4+ T cells sorted from blood. Receptor source: a man between 18 and 35 years old in good health. Each CDR3 is given without its conserved first and last residue.

v_call	cdr3_aa
TRBV5-1	ASSLAGWSTDTQY
TRBV25-1	ASSHAGTTGTWNTQY
TRBV6-1	ASSESGSDYGYT
TRBV20-1	SARDTQY
TRBV7-2	ASSTTRSYEQY
TRBV21-1	ATRYQDTVREYGYT
TRBV7-2	ASSLEGFPYNSPLH
TRBV9	ASSVGPRDLWDSNQPQH
TRBV7-9	ASSPIGGQPQH
TRBV15	ATSRADSTDTQY
TRBV18	ASSREFTDTQY
TRBV27	ASSPQWTSGGLRRETQY
TRBV5-1	ASSHGSGEQY
TRBV5-4	ASSLMAGTQY
TRBV11-2	ASSSGFQETQY
TRBV28	ASAPGTGDQPQH
TRBV27	ASSYRGGGSYEQY
TRBV5-1	ASSSAGGQETQY
TRBV11-3	ASSLAAVGELF
TRBV6-5	ASRSYSGNTIY
TRBV2	ASRDGYNQPQH
TRBV14	ASRPSGGGYNSPLH
TRBV6-1	ASSEGDILEYEQY
TRBV6-1	ASRAATLAKNIQY
TRBV7-6	ASSLQRTGVTGELF
TRBV6-1	ASSPSWDRNQPQH
TRBV7-2	ASSLVGKSYEQY
TRBV6-1	ATLRGQRNEQY
TRBV11-2	ASSLNAGTWSPLH
TRBV7-2	ASSRFSRTATNEKLF
TRBV6-6	ASSRTGDSNQPQH
TRBV5-8	ASRRQLDQETQY
TRBV7-7	ASRGLERGGYYGYT
TRBV9	ASSPGDSGGGYT
TRBV6-1	ASNPGTWQPEQY
TRBV7-3	ASSLLAGSADTQY
TRBV9	ASSVEVVRGASTDTQY
TRBV18	ASSPRRPGQGTNYGYT
TRBV6-1	ASSVYRVNSNQPQH
TRBV5-4	ASSLVGGRGEQF
TRBV18	ASSPLQTTANTGELF
TRBV11-2	ASSWRHTQTDTQY
TRBV21-1	ASISAESYEQY
TRBV6-5	ASSQGARGEKLF
TRBV27	ASSSPTSSNYEQY
TRBV5-6	ASSLGRRETQY
TRBV5-1	ASSLGQGPNTGELF
TRBV29-1	SAGQDYGYT
TRBV5-1	ASSSRTGPDTQY
TRBV6-6	ASSHKDYEQY
TRBV5-1	ASSLDWAGELF
TRBV7-2	ASSDGRNYGYT
TRBV6-5	ASRRRGPQEKLF
TRBV18	ASSPVTGDAGYT
TRBV19	ASSLRDRFFYGYT
TRBV30	AWSVPEKLF
TRBV5-1	ASSVTGGSYEQY